This T cell receptor beta chain was retrieved from a study of response to subunit inactivated influenza vaccine. Whole-study findings and limits: Seasonal influenza vaccination, on each occasion, was suggested by the authors to recruit few new T cells.

TCRdb passed the RT-PCR reads through MiXCR, listing each CDR3 protein once. The data show around 710,000 distinct CDR3 sequences, about 15% seen once. This clonotype was counted many times. Its antigen is undetermined. The sample was PBMCs from blood, taken 14 to 15 days before vaccination. The TCR comes from a man aged 45-65 years who received an inactivated influenza vaccine.

CDR3 in amino acids: CASRDLAGAYEQYF. The CDR3 DNA sequence: TGTGCCAGCAGAGATCTAGCGGGGGCCTACGAGCAGTACTTC. This chain uses TRBV12-3 or TRBV12-4 with TRBJ2-7; 10 nucleotides line up with TRBD2. The ends lost 6 bases at V and 2 bases at J; junction bases unmatched: 4. The CDR3 totals 14 residues.